This is a list of T cell receptor beta chains from one sample in a study of Ad26.COV2.S vaccination and SARS-CoV-2 variants. The repertoire was sequenced with immunoSEQ multiplex PCR; TCRdb's copy has only in-frame clones and lacks some. The data show around 450,000 clones, with approximately 90% seen just once and 1.5% to 2% held by the top ten. Sequencing used peripheral blood, obtained in a trial of Ad26.COV2.S vaccine versus placebo. The receptor source for this set is a person aged 18-60 years who received the Ad26.COV2.S COVID-19 vaccine or a placebo. The conserved cysteine and the conserved F or W are not part of the CDR3 here. Clone size is stated in some rows and not others, as once, few, many or a class when expanded.

clone_size	v_call	j_call	cdr3_aa
NA	TRBV20-1	TRBJ2-7	SGSLRGEQY
NA	TRBV30	TRBJ2-3	AWNPGSTDTQY
few	TRBV3-1/TRBV3-2	TRBJ1-4	ASSHGMVEKLF
NA	TRBV7-9	TRBJ2-1	ASSLDRTGAGYNEQF
NA	TRBV6-5	TRBJ2-1	ASSYRDSSYNEQF
NA	TRBV19	TRBJ1-5	ASSNSGGSNQPQH
NA	TRBV19	TRBJ2-3	ASSIDPGGPDTQY
NA	TRBV6-4	TRBJ2-2	ASRVDTGIGELF
once	TRBV7-8	TRBJ2-3	ASSPRGTSGSIGTDTQY
NA	TRBV6-5	TRBJ2-7	ASSYGGEQY